The source of this TCR beta chain is a study of T cell responses to AZD1222 COVID-19 vaccine. Assay: immunoSEQ multiplex PCR; the TCRdb copy retains only in-frame clones and omits some. The sample lists about 150,000 clones, roughly nine tenths occurring once. This clone came up once. Its antigen is unidentified. Study outcomes and limitations: Compared with day 0, the breadth and depth of the Spike-specific TCR repertoire rose significantly after two doses of AZD1222. Researchers report vaccine-associated CD4 TCRs spanning spike, with dominance at 160-218 and 743-854. The repertoires were collected only after the peak T cell response. The sample set comprised mostly white British donors with more females, and clonal diversity was possibly underestimated.

The CDR3 sequence is 14 residues long. Germline V gene lookup returns CDR1 LNHNV and CDR2 YYDKDF (reference sequence). Trimming removed 10 bases at V and 0 bases at J, with 13 bases between. This specimen consisted of peripheral blood, obtained on day 0 of MenACWY control vaccination. The sequence came from an adult in good health. The V call is TRBV15, the J call TRBJ2-1; the D gene is possibly TRBD2 (7 bases). In nucleotides, the CDR3 is TGTGCCATAAGGGGGGGAAGCTCCTACAATGAGCAGTTCTTC. It translates to CAIRGGSSYNEQFF.